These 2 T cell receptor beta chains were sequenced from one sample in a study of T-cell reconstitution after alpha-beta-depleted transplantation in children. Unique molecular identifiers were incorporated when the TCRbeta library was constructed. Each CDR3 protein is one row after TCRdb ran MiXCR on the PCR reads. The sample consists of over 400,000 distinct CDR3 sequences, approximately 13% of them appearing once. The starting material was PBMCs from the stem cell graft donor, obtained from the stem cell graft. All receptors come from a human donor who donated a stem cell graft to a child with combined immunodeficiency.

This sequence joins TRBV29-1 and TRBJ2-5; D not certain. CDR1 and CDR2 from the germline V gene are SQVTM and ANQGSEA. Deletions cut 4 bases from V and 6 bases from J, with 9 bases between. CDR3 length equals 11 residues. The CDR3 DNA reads TGCAGCGTTGTAGTCAGACAGACCCAGTACTTC. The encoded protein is CSVVVRQTQYF.

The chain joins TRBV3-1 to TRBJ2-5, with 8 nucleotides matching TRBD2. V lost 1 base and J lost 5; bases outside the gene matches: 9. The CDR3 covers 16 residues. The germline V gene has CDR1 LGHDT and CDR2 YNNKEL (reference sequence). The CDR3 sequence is CASSQAMGGGPETQYF. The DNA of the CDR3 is TGTGCCAGCAGCCAAGCGATGGGCGGGGGGCCGGAGACCCAGTACTTC.